This TCR beta chain stems from a study of OX40 agonist ivuxolimab in advanced cancers. Notes on the research overall: Ivuxolimab was an agonistic, fully human IgG2 monoclonal antibody directed against OX40 (CD134), a costimulatory receptor. Intravenous ivuxolimab was administered to patients every 2 weeks at six dose levels: 0.01, 0.1, 0.3, 1.5, 3 and 10 mg/kg. Of the 50 to 55 patients in dose escalation, about 20 had hepatocellular carcinoma, around 15 had melanoma, 9 had renal cell carcinoma and 9 had head and neck cancer. Partial responses occurred in three dose-escalation patients, of whom one had hepatocellular carcinoma and two had cutaneous melanoma. The monotherapy dose-escalation portion (N ≈ 55 patients) of the phase I ivuxolimab trial is reported in the paper. Peripheral TCRbeta sequencing was intended to test whether TCR sequence diversity was altered and clonal T-cell expansion was caused by ivuxolimab. A male proportion of around 83% and a mean age of approximately 55 years, ranging from 23 to 79, were recorded for the dose-escalation cohort. Patients were allowed to have had prior anti-PD-1, anti-PD-L1 or anti-CTLA-4 therapy, and approximately 40% of the dose-escalation patients had been treated with checkpoint inhibitors. General findings and caveats noted by the study authors: After ivuxolimab, CD8+ T cells had more expanded clones than CD4+ T cells on average. The antigen specificity of the clonally expanded peripheral T cells was not determined. At doses of 0.1 to 3.0 mg/kg, clonal expansion of both CD4+ and CD8+ T cells in blood was seen between baseline and week 6. Low levels of normalized T-cell clonal expansion were also seen in some nonresponding patients. Partial responders in the 0.1-3.0 mg/kg groups had among the lowest normalized peripheral clonal expansion, especially among CD8+ T cells.

According to the germline V gene (reference sequence), CDR1 reads SEHNR and CDR2 reads FQNEAQ. Clipping removes 7 bases from V and 6 bases from J, with 8 as the unmatched junction base count. Its CDR3 holds 14 amino acids, cysteine through phenylalanine. Of the read, only the CDR3 DNA is kept; its 42 bases are in frame from base 1. This clone appeared once. This clone's antigen is unknown. Qualities for individual bases were not recorded, and no much larger clone is one base off. Patients with a history of autoimmune disease or receiving systemic immunosuppression were excluded from the trial. In every dose cohort, peripheral blood was drawn for TCR sequencing at baseline, cycle 4 day 1, and cycle 7 day 1. Samples were obtained from an open-label, multicenter, first-in-human phase I dose-escalation trial of ivuxolimab. Adults with locally advanced or metastatic melanoma, renal cell, hepatocellular, or head and neck squamous cell carcinoma were enrolled in the trial. Before TCR sequencing, CD4+ T cells and CD8+ T cells were sorted from peripheral blood as separate populations.

Genomic DNA was isolated from the sorted cells so that the TCRbeta CDR3 region could be sequenced. TCRbeta CDR3 regions were sequenced using the immunoSEQ Assay. Entries here come from immuneACCESS through TCRdb and include only in-frame sequences with V and J called. Some clones fail to appear in such tables; in the studies checked, an unresolved V gene covers under half of the shortfall, and the cause of the remainder is unknown. The sample table contains more than 45,000 clones; only one count was recorded for roughly four fifths of them. The ten top clones hold around 2.7% of the sample. The sequencing here drew on CD4+ or CD8+ T cells sorted from blood, taken in a trial of the OX40 agonist ivuxolimab. This clonotype originated in an adult with an advanced solid tumor such as melanoma, head and neck, liver or kidney cancer. The receptor chain draws on TRBV7-9 and TRBJ1-5, and 8 bases in between align with TRBD1. The CDR3 here reads CASTAGGAGQPQHF. Read as DNA, the sequence is TGTGCCAGCACCGCAGGGGGCGCGGGTCAGCCCCAGCATTTT.